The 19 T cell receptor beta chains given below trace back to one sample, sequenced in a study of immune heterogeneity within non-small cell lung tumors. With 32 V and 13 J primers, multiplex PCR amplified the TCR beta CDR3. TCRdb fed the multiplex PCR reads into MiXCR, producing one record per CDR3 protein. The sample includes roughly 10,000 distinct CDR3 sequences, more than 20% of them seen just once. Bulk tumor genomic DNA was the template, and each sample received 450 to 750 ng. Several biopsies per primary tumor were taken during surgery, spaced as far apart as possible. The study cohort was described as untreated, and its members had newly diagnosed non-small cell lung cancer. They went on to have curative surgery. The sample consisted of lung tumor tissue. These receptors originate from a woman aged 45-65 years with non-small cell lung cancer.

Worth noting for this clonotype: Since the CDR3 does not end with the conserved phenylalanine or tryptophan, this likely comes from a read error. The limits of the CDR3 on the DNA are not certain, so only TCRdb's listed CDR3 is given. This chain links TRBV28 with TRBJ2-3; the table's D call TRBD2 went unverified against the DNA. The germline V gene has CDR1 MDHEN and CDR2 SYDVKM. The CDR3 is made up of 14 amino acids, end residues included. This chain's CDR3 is CASGLRFREQYFGP.

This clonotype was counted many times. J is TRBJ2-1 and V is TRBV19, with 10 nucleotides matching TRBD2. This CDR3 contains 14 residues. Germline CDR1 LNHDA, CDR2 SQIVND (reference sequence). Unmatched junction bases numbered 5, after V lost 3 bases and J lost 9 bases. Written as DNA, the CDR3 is TGTGCCAGTAGTATTCAGCGGGGGGGTAGTGAGCAGTTCTTC. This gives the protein CASSIQRGGSEQFF.

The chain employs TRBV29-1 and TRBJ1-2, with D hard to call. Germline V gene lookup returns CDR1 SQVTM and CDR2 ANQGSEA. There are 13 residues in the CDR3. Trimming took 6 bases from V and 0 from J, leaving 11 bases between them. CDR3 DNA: TGCAGCGTCCCGGACGGAGCTAACTATGGCTACACCTTC. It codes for CSVPDGANYGYTF.

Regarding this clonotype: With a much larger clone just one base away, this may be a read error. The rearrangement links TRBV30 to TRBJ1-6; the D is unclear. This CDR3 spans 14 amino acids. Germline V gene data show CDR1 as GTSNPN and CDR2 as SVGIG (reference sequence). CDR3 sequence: CAWSVSLGDSPLRF. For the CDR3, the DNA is TGTGCCTGGAGTGTATCCCTCGGAGACTCACCCCTCCGCTTT.

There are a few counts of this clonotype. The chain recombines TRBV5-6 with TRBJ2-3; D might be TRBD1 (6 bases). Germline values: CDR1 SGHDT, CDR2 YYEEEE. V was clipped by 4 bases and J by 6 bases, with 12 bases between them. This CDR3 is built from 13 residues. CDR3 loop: CASSKTGSDTQYF. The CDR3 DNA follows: TGTGCCAGCAGCAAGACAGGTTCGGATACGCAGTATTTT.

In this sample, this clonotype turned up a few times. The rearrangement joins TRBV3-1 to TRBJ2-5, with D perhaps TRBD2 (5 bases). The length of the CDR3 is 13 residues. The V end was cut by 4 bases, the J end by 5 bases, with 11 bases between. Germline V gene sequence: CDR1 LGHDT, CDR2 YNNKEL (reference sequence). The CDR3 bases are TGTGCCAGCAGCCGACCCGGGGAGGAGACCCAGTACTTC. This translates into CASSRPGEETQYF.

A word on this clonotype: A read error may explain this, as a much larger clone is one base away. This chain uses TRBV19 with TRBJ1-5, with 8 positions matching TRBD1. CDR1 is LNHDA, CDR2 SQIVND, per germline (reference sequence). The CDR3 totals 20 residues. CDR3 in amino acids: CASSILSGGTGLVSNQPKHF. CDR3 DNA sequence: TGTGCCAGTAGTATATTGAGCGGGGGGACAGGCCTCGTTAGCAATCAGCCCAAGCATTTT.

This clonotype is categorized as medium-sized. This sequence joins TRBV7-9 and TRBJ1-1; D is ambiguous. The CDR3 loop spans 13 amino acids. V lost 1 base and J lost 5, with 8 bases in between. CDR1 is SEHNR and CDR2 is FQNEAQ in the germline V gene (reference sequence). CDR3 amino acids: CASSLDVGTEAFF. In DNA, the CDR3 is TGTGCCAGCAGCTTAGATGTGGGTACTGAAGCTTTCTTT.

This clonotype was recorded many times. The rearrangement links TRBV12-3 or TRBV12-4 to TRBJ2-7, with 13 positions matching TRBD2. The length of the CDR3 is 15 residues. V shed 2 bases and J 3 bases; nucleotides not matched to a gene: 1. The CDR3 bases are TGTGCCAGCAGTTTAAGGACTAGCGGGGGCTACGAGCAGTACTTC. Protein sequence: CASSLRTSGGYEQYF.

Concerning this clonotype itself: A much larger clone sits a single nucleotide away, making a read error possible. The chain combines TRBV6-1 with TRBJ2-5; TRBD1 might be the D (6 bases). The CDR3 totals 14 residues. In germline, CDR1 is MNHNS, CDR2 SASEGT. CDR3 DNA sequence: TGTGCCAGCAGTGAGGACAGTTTCCAAGAGAGCCAGTACTTC. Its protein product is CASSEDSFQESQYF.

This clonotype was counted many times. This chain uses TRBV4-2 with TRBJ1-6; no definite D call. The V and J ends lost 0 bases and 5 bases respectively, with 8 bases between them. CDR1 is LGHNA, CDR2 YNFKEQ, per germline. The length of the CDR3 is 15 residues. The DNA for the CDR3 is TGTGCCAGCAGCCAAGAGAGTACGAATAATTCACCCCTCCACTTT. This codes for CASSQESTNNSPLHF.

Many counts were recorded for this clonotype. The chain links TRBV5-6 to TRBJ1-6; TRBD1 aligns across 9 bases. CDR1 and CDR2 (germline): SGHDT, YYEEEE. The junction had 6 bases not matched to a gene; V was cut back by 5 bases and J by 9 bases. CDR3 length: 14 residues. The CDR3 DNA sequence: TGTGCCAGCAGACAGGGGGCGAGGGCTTCACCCCTCCACTTT. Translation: CASRQGARASPLHF.

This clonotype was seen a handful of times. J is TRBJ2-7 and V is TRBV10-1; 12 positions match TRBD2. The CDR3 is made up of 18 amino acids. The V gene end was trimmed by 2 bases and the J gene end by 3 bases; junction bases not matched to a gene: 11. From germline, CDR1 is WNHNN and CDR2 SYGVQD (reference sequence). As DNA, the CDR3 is TGCGCCAGCAGTGAGAAGGGACTAGCGGGCACGGAGGACTACGAGCAGTACTTC. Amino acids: CASSEKGLAGTEDYEQYF.

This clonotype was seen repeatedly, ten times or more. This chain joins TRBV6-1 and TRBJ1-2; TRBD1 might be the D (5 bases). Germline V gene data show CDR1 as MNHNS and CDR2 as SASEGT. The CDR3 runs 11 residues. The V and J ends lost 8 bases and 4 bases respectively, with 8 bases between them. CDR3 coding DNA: TGTGCCAGCGGGGGGTCCTATGGCTACACCTTC. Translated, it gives CASGGSYGYTF.

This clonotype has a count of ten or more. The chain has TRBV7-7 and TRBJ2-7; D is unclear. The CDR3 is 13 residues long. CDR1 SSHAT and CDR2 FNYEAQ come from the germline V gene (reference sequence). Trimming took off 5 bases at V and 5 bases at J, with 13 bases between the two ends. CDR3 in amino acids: CASSLAGGNEQYF. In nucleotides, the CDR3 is TGTGCCAGCAGCCTTGCCGGCGGTAACGAGCAGTACTTC.

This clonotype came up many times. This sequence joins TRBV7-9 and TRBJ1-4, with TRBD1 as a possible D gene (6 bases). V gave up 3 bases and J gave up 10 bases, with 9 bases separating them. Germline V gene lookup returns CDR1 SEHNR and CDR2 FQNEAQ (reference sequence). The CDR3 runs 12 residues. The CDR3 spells CASSFPRGKLFF. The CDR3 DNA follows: TGTGCCAGCAGCTTTCCCAGGGGAAAACTGTTTTTT.

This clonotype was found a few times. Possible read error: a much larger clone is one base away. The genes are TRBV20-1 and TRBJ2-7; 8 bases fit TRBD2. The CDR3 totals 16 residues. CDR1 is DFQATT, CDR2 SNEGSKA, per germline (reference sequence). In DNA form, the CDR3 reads TGCAGTGCTAGAGACCTAAGAGGGAGTAGCGGGAACGAGGAGTACTTC. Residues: CSARDLRGSSGNEEYF.

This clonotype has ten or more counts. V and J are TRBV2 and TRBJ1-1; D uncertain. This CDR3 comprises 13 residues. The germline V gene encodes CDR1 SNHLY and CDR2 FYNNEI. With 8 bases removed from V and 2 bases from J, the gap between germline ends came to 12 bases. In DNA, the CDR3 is TGTGCCAGCGGGTTGTGGGGTAACACTGAAGCTTTCTTT. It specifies CASGLWGNTEAFF.

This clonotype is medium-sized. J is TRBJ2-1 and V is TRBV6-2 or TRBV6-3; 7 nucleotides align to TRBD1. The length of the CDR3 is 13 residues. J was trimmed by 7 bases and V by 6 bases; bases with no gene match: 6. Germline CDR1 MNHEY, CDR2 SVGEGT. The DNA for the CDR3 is TGTGCCAGCAGGCATCTACAGGGGAATGAGCAGTTCTTC. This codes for CASRHLQGNEQFF.